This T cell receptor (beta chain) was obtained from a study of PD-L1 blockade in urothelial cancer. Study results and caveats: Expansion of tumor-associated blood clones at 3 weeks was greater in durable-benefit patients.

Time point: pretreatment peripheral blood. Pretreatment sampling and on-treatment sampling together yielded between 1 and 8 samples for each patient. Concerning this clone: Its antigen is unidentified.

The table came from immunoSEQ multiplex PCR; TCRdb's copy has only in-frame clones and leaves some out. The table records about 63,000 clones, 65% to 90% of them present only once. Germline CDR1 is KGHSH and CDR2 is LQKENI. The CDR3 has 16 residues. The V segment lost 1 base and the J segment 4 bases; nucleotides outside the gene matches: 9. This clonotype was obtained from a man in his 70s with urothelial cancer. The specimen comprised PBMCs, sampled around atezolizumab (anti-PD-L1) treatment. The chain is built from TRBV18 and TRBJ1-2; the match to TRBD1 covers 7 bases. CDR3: CASSPRQGETIYGYTF. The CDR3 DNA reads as TGTGCCAGCTCACCACGTCAGGGGGAAACCATCTATGGCTACACCTTC.